The source of this T cell receptor beta chain is a study of blood T cell repertoires in COVID-19. As for the study in general: The United States, Italy and Spain were the sources of the acute and convalescent COVID-19 samples.

This clone was recorded once. Per the germline V gene, CDR1 is SGHRS and CDR2 is YFSETQ. The CDR3 runs to 16 residues. With 0 bases removed from V and 6 bases from J, the gap between germline ends came to 18 bases. This table comes from immunoSEQ multiplex PCR, and its TCRdb copy is limited to in-frame clones, with some not included. Here the sample spans 270,000 or so clones, roughly 89% being singletons. During active infection, Seattle patients enrolled and were then monitored through disease. The V and J genes are TRBV5-1 and TRBJ1-1, with D possibly being TRBD1 (6 bases). Sequencing used peripheral blood. The sequence came from a woman aged 25 to 39 with COVID-19, enrolled during active disease. CDR3 DNA sequence: TGCGCCAGCAGCTTGGTCGTAGGGACATCCCACGCTGAAGCTTTCTTT. Translated: CASSLVVGTSHAEAFF.